This paragraph covers one T cell receptor (beta chain) sequence. The specificity of this receptor is unknown. Base-call qualities are not available, and no considerably larger clone is one nucleotide away. TCRbeta CDR3 regions were amplified from genomic DNA using the immunoSEQ Assay, a bias-controlled multiplex PCR. In the original analysis: Within the assay, amplification of reference gene primers was used to estimate how many nucleated cells each sample contained. To quantify the absolute abundance of each unique TCRbeta CDR3 rearrangement, sequence reads were collapsed and filtered. For each sample, productive Simpson clonality was calculated as the square root of Simpson's diversity index over productive rearrangements. TCRdb's version of the immuneACCESS table is confined to in-frame rearrangements and falls short of the full clone set. An unresolved V gene accounts for under half of the shortfall where checked; the remainder is of unknown origin. V, J and clone size derive from that table, while D and trimming were established from the DNA sequence. For this sample the table gives 250,000 or so clones, of which roughly 88% were detected only once. The biggest ten clones account for 6% to 6.5% of the sample.

The sample belongs to a study of blood T cell repertoires in COVID-19 (dated by TCRdb to 2019 to 2021). About the study as a whole: Samples covering the acute and convalescent phases of COVID-19 were provided by collaborators in the United States, Italy and Spain. The repertoires were released in a freely available public database intended as a resource for research on the immune response to SARS-CoV-2. The samples were drawn from the first 160 participants of the ongoing ImmuneRACE study and from over 950 subjects provided by 6 global collaborators. Where available, HLA class I and class II types were obtained from metadata supplied by the sample provider rather than from assay-based typing. The prospective study material was composed of cDNA or gDNA derived from T cells, B-cell-depleted T cells, or PBMCs. The dataset comprised deeply sampled blood TCRbeta repertoires from subjects exposed to, actively infected with, or recovered from COVID-19. Nearly every sample came with metadata listing a de-identified subject ID, COVID-19 status, age in years and sex.

The CDR3 sequence holds 13 residues, the cysteine and phenylalanine included. The only DNA kept is the CDR3, 39 bases in frame from the first base. At the junction V is shortened by 3 bases and J by 8 bases; bases outside the gene matches: 4. General study outcomes and caveats: The amount of clinical and demographic metadata varied by source and participant and was provided uncurated.

One collaborating source in Seattle enrolled patients during active infection and followed them longitudinally through the course of disease. Whole blood was collected in K2EDTA tubes by collaborating institutions according to the institutions' own protocols. For TCRbeta analysis, collaborator samples were shipped as frozen whole blood, as isolated PBMCs, or as DNA extracted from either sample type. Sequencing input: peripheral blood. The TCR was taken from a woman aged 25 to 39 with COVID-19, enrolled during active disease. The sequence joins TRBV12-3 or TRBV12-4 to TRBJ2-1; 7 nucleotides in the junction match TRBD1. The DNA sequence is TGTGCCAGCAGTTTCGCACAGGGGCATGAGCAGTTCTTC. Translated, this is CASSFAQGHEQFF.